Each of the 9 T cell receptor beta chains below was sequenced from the same sample in a study of T-cell reconstitution after alpha-beta-depleted transplantation in children (dated by TCRdb to about 2016). The treatment or condition label, as the study defines it: allogeneic hematopoietic cell transplantation with graft depleted of TCRalphabeta T cells and CD19 B cells. The library was generated by PCR. This sample was sequenced with an Illumina HiSeq 2500. To normalize quantification of the TCRbeta repertoire, the TCR libraries were built with molecular barcoding that relied on unique molecular identifiers. Using fastp trimming at Q25 and MiXCR clonotype assembly, TCRdb reanalyzed the public sequencing data and kept in-frame beta chains. Rows with a matching CDR3 protein are joined into one entry that keeps the most common DNA and genes. A total of 250,000 to 300,000 distinct CDR3 sequences appear in this sample, around 10% of them only once. The top ten hold 7.5% of the sample.

The source material was PBMCs, sampled before TCRalphabeta/CD19-depleted stem cell transplant. The receptors were sampled from a boy in the first two years of life with acute myeloid leukemia, due to receive a stem cell transplant.

This clonotype was seen many times. The chain has TRBV7-2 and TRBJ2-3; 7 positions match TRBD2. V shed 4 bases, J shed 6 bases, and the junction held 10 bases outside the gene matches. CDR1 and CDR2 from the germline V gene are SGHTA and FQGNSA. The CDR3 sequence is 15 residues long. Here the CDR3 DNA reads TGTGCCAGCAGCTCAGCGGGACTCCGCGGCGATACGCAGTATTTT. The encoded protein is CASSSAGLRGDTQYF.

This clonotype has at least ten counts. This rearrangement joins TRBV29-1 to TRBJ2-1, with 9 nucleotides matching TRBD2. Germline V gene data show CDR1 as SQVTM and CDR2 as ANQGSEA. Unmatched junction bases numbered 5, after V lost 7 bases and J lost 4 bases. This CDR3 region has 13 residues. The CDR3 DNA follows: TGCAGCGACCAAACTAGCGGGTACAATGAGCAGTTCTTC. It is translated as CSDQTSGYNEQFF.

The chain carries TRBV29-1 and TRBJ1-4, with 7 bases that match TRBD1. V gave up 4 bases and J gave up 7 bases; unmatched junction bases: 3. This CDR3 has 12 residues. Per germline, CDR1 SQVTM and CDR2 ANQGSEA. The CDR3 DNA sequence: TGCAGCGTTGGCCGACAGGGTGAAAAACTGTTTTTT. Its translation: CSVGRQGEKLFF.

This clonotype came up many times. This chain links TRBV7-9 with TRBJ2-1, with D unresolved. The CDR3 has 10 residues. CDR1 and CDR2 from the germline V gene are SEHNR and FQNEAQ (reference sequence). Trimming removed 7 bases at V and 5 bases at J, with 3 bases between. CDR3 DNA: TGTGCCAGCACTGACAATGAGCAGTTCTTC. Encoded protein: CASTDNEQFF.

In this sample, this clonotype turned up many times. The rearrangement links TRBV7-9 to TRBJ2-7, with TRBD2 matching over 8 bases. This CDR3 has 14 amino acids. After removal of 4 bases from V and 0 bases from J, the junction contained 2 bases not matched to a gene. CDR1 and CDR2 (germline): SEHNR, FQNEAQ (reference sequence). CDR3 region: CASSSGRVSYEQYF. The CDR3 DNA is TGTGCCAGCAGCTCCGGGAGGGTCTCCTACGAGCAGTACTTC.

In its sample, this clonotype was seen many times. The chain employs TRBV28 and TRBJ1-3; D not certain. Trimming pared 6 bases from V and 0 bases from J, leaving 9 bases between. The germline V gene has CDR1 MDHEN and CDR2 SYDVKM. There are 14 residues in the CDR3. The CDR3 loop is CASRVDTSGNTIYF. In DNA, the CDR3 is TGTGCCAGCAGGGTAGATACCTCTGGAAACACCATATATTTT.

The sample holds many counts of this clonotype. The rearrangement links TRBV10-3 to TRBJ2-7, with D unclear. The CDR3 is 11 residues long. Germline-derived CDR1 and CDR2 are ENHRY and SYGVKD. V was trimmed by 7 bases and J by 7 bases, leaving 11 bases between them. CDR3 sequence reads: CAIKTAREQYF. CDR3 sequence (DNA): TGTGCCATCAAAACAGCGAGGGAGCAGTACTTC.

This clonotype has just a few counts. J is TRBJ2-1 and V is TRBV18; 7 bases match TRBD1. The CDR3 is 15 residues long. V was clipped by 4 bases and J by 1 base; unmatched bases: 4. Germline CDR1 KGHSH, CDR2 LQKENI. CDR3 bases: TGTGCCAGCTCACAAGACAGGGTTTCCTACAATGAGCAGTTCTTC. Encoded protein: CASSQDRVSYNEQFF.

This clonotype has just a few counts. J is TRBJ1-5 and V is TRBV20-1; maybe TRBD1 (5 bases). Germline V gene sequence: CDR1 DFQATT, CDR2 SNEGSKA (reference sequence). V was cut by 3 bases and J by 0 bases, with 12 bases left in between. This CDR3 has 15 residues. The CDR3 region is CSASGGHPSNQPQHF. The CDR3 DNA is TGCAGTGCTAGTGGTGGACACCCTAGCAATCAGCCCCAGCATTTT.